The sequence of this T cell receptor beta chain was determined in a study of blood T cells in healthy people across ages. Findings and caveats of the study: Estimated diversity that came from one million T cells was considered an underestimate.

Comments on this clonotype: As yet, its antigen is unknown.

V shed 0 bases and J 5 bases; nucleotides not matched to a gene: 5. Germline CDR1 is SGHRS and CDR2 is YFSETQ. The CDR3 covers 14 residues. The authors ran a second PCR of about 6 to 12 cycles using a sample-barcoded 5' primer and a J-beta primer mix. A template-switch adaptor with 12 random nucleotides tagged each cDNA molecule. Via MiXCR, TCRdb re-called the 5' RACE reads, giving one row per CDR3 protein. Altogether 450,000 to 700,000 distinct CDR3 sequences are present, about 25% being singletons, with the ten largest covering approximately 18%. Isolating PBMCs gave at least 6 million of these cells per sample. Per sample, extraction of total RNA gave at least 6 micrograms in every case.

The rearrangement links TRBV5-1 to TRBJ2-7, with 7 positions matching TRBD1. Material: blood. The sequence was obtained from a woman aged 70 to 79 in good health. CDR3 DNA: TGCGCCAGCAGCTTGGGACAGGGCTATCACGAGCAGTACTTC. This sequence encodes CASSLGQGYHEQYF.